Listed here are 31 T cell receptor beta chains from one sample, sequenced in a study of blood T cell repertoires in COVID-19. TCRdb keeps only in-frame clones here, not all; method: immunoSEQ multiplex PCR. The sample includes a few hundred thousand clones, around 86% of them seen just once. Input material: PBMCs or T cells enriched from blood (not recorded which). The source is a woman between 18 and 29 years old who had recovered from COVID-19.

The chain couples TRBV5-4 to TRBJ2-5, with 7 nucleotides matching TRBD1. Germline loops: CDR1 SGHNT, CDR2 YYREEE (reference sequence). With 3 bases clipped from V and 1 base from J, the junction kept 0 bases outside the gene matches. The length of the CDR3 is 13 residues. The CDR3 here is CASSSGGQETQYF. Here the CDR3 DNA reads TGTGCCAGCAGCTCAGGGGGCCAAGAGACCCAGTACTTC.

The chain carries TRBV9 and TRBJ2-2; TRBD2 matches 7 bases. The ends lost 4 bases at V and 4 bases at J; junction bases unmatched: 10. The CDR3 loop spans 16 amino acids. The germline V gene encodes CDR1 SGDLS and CDR2 YYNGEE. The CDR3 region is CASSPISSGITGELFF. The DNA for the CDR3 is TGTGCCAGCAGCCCCATATCTAGCGGAATCACCGGGGAGCTGTTTTTT.

This clone has more than one count but fewer than ten. The V and J genes are TRBV3-1 (or the pseudogene TRBV3-2) and TRBJ2-7, with 13 bases matching TRBD2. V shed 4 bases and J 4 bases; nucleotides not matched to a gene: 13. The germline CDR1 and CDR2 sequences are LGHDT and YNNKEL (reference sequence). This CDR3 spans 18 amino acids. CDR3 coding DNA: TGTGCCAGCAGCCCCGTGACCGCGGGACTAGCGGGACTGTACGAGCAGTACTTC. Translation: CASSPVTAGLAGLYEQYF.

V is TRBV7-2 and J is TRBJ1-2; weak D call: TRBD1 (6 bases). V was shortened by 5 bases and J by 3 bases, with 13 bases between the two germline ends. Per the germline V gene, CDR1 is SGHTA and CDR2 is FQGNSA. CDR3 length: 14 amino acids. The CDR3 sequence is CASSLRQVDYGYTF. The CDR3 DNA reads as TGTGCCAGCAGCCTTCGACAGGTCGACTATGGCTACACCTTC.

On this clone itself: One end of the junction fails to match germline, which may point to a read error. The chain uses TRBV5-1 and TRBJ1-1; unclear D gene. The CDR3 consists of 11 residues. Germline V gene sequence: CDR1 SGHRS, CDR2 YFSETQ. CDR3 nucleotide sequence: TGCGCCAGCACCTTGAACACTGAAGCTTTCTTT. This codes for CASTLNTEAFF.

V is TRBV10-3 and J is TRBJ2-1; D gene uncertain. The germline V and J ends were trimmed by 2 bases and 5 bases, with 10 bases remaining between them. CDR1 is ENHRY, CDR2 SYGVKD, per germline. This CDR3 region has 14 residues. The DNA of the CDR3 is TGTGCCATCAGTGAGGGGCTACAAGACAATGAGCAGTTCTTC. It encodes CAISEGLQDNEQFF.

This clone was seen only once. The V gene is TRBV7-9, the J gene TRBJ1-2, with D possibly matching TRBD1 (5 bases). Trimming took off 3 bases at V and 8 bases at J, with 10 bases between the two ends. This CDR3 spans 12 amino acids. Germline V CDR1 and CDR2: SEHNR, FQNEAQ (reference sequence). The CDR3 DNA reads TGTGCCAGCAGCTTTGGACAACTCGGCTACACCTTC. Protein sequence: CASSFGQLGYTF.

The chain has TRBV6-5 and TRBJ1-1; possible D gene TRBD1, 5 bases. The ends were cut back, 5 bases at V and 10 bases at J, with 14 bases in the middle. This CDR3 contains 12 residues. Germline lookup yields CDR1 MNHEY and CDR2 SVGAGI. CDR3: CASSIREGGAFF. The CDR3 DNA is TGTGCCAGCAGTATCAGGGAAGGCGGAGCTTTCTTT.

The J gene is TRBJ1-2, the V gene TRBV3-1 (or the pseudogene TRBV3-2); TRBD1 agrees at 12 bases. CDR1 is LGHDT and CDR2 is YNNKEL in the germline V gene (reference sequence). The V and J ends lost 3 bases and 6 bases, in that order; junction bases with no gene match: 8. This CDR3 is built from 16 residues. CDR3 coding DNA: TGTGCCAGCAGCCAGCGGGACAGGGGGCATATAGATGGCTACACCTTC. Translating gives CASSQRDRGHIDGYTF.

The table lists this clone with a count of one. The chain combines TRBV19 with TRBJ2-7; D remains unclear. Trimming left V 4 bases short and J 3 bases short, with 13 bases between. Germline V gives CDR1 LNHDA, CDR2 SQIVND (reference sequence). The CDR3 is 14 residues long. CDR3 sequence: CASSKAVGDYEQYF. CDR3 DNA sequence: TGTGCCAGTAGTAAGGCGGTAGGAGACTACGAGCAGTACTTC.

The chain is built from TRBV5-6 and TRBJ1-2; a possible D gene is TRBD1 (6 bases). V lost 3 bases, J lost 7 bases, and 16 bases lay in between. Germline V lookup: CDR1 SGHDT, CDR2 YYEEEE. This CDR3 is 14 amino acids long. CDR3 region: CASSSTTGQGGYTF. In nucleotides, the CDR3 is TGTGCCAGCAGCTCTACGACAGGACAAGGTGGCTACACCTTC.

The J gene is TRBJ1-3, the V gene TRBV11-2; D may be TRBD1 (5 bases). This CDR3 region has 15 residues. Between the trimmed V and J ends, which lost 2 bases and 7 bases, there was a span of 15 bases. Germline V gives CDR1 SGHAT, CDR2 FQNNGV. The DNA of the CDR3 is TGTGCCAGCAGCTTACCGCAGGGATGGGGTAACACCATATATTTT. This gives the protein CASSLPQGWGNTIYF.

This clone was counted between two and nine times. The chain is built from TRBV4-2 and TRBJ2-7; no clear D gene. Germline CDR1 LGHNA, CDR2 YNFKEQ. The length of the CDR3 is 13 residues. The V gene lost 4 bases and the J gene lost 2 bases, with 9 bases spanning the gap. The CDR3 reads CASSPLGTYEQYF. DNA of the CDR3: TGTGCCAGCAGCCCCCTTGGCACCTACGAGCAGTACTTC.

The gene calls are TRBV9 and TRBJ2-3; possibly TRBD1 for D (5 bases). Germline V CDR1 and CDR2: SGDLS, YYNGEE. V lost 5 bases and J 0 bases, leaving 10 bases between the germline ends. This CDR3 is 14 amino acids long. In nucleotides, the CDR3 is TGTGCCAGCAGTCCTCAGGGAAGCACAGATACGCAGTATTTT. The encoded protein is CASSPQGSTDTQYF.

The rearrangement uses TRBV24-1 and TRBJ2-5; D call uncertain. Germline V lookup: CDR1 KGHDR, CDR2 SFDVKD. V was shortened by 0 bases and J by 7 bases, with 8 bases between the two germline ends. CDR3 length: 13 residues. Written as DNA, the CDR3 is TGTGCCACCAGTGATTTGTTCCCGGGGACCCAGTACTTC. Its protein is CATSDLFPGTQYF.

The rearrangement uses TRBV12-3 or TRBV12-4 and TRBJ1-2, with TRBD1 identical over 10 bases. Trimming removed 6 bases from V and 8 bases from J; junction bases left unmatched: 6. This CDR3 has 13 amino acids. The CDR3 nucleotides are TGTGCCAGCAGCCGACAGGGGGCTAAAGGCTACACCTTC. Protein product: CASSRQGAKGYTF.

The rearrangement joins TRBV30 to TRBJ1-1, with 7 bases lining up with TRBD1. The V segment lost 6 bases and the J segment 8 bases; nucleotides outside the gene matches: 12. Per the germline V gene, CDR1 is GTSNPN and CDR2 is SVGIG (reference sequence). The CDR3 contains 13 residues. The CDR3: CACRQHRGNEAFF. CDR3 bases: TGTGCCTGCCGCCAACACAGGGGTAACGAAGCTTTCTTT.

The gene calls are TRBV9 and TRBJ2-5; TRBD2 aligns across 12 bases. Germline V gene data show CDR1 as SGDLS and CDR2 as YYNGEE. V was pared by 0 bases and J by 9 bases, with 6 bases of the junction left unmatched. The CDR3 runs to 15 residues. In DNA form, the CDR3 reads TGTGCCAGCAGCGTAGACCTAGCGGGGGGGCGGGCCCAGTACTTC. Amino acid sequence: CASSVDLAGGRAQYF.

Only one count was recorded for this clone. The V and J genes are TRBV14 and TRBJ2-5; maybe TRBD2 (5 bases). Trimming cost V 2 bases and J 5 bases, with 24 bases left between them. Per germline, CDR1 SGHDN and CDR2 FVKESK. The CDR3 is 18 residues long. CDR3: CASSQPGKWEDGQETQYF. The CDR3 region has the DNA TGTGCCAGCAGCCAACCGGGAAAATGGGAAGATGGTCAGGAGACCCAGTACTTC.

This chain connects TRBV28 to TRBJ2-1; maybe TRBD1 (6 bases). The CDR3 contains 13 residues. V was trimmed by 4 bases and J by 10 bases, leaving 14 bases between them. Germline CDR1 MDHEN, CDR2 SYDVKM. CDR3 DNA: TGTGCCAGCAGTTACTTACAGGGACACGAGCAGTTCTTC. Residues: CASSYLQGHEQFF. The variable domain in full, completed from reference TRBV28 and TRBJ2-1, reads DVKVTQSSRYLVKRTGEKVFLECVQDMDHENMFWYRQDPGLGLRLIYFSYDVKMKEKGDIPEGYSVSREKKERFSLILESASTNQTSMYLCASSYLQGHEQFFGPGTRLTVL.

The chain combines TRBV5-1 with TRBJ1-1; perhaps TRBD1 as D (6 bases). This CDR3 is built from 16 residues. From germline, CDR1 is SGHRS and CDR2 YFSETQ. The V gene lost 4 bases and the J gene lost 0 bases, with 16 bases spanning the gap. CDR3 protein: CASSRRQANMNTEAFF. The CDR3 nucleotides read TGCGCCAGCAGCCGGAGACAGGCGAACATGAACACTGAAGCTTTCTTT.

CDR3 protein: CASSLGTGQATEAFF. For the CDR3, the DNA is TGTGCCAGCAGCTTGGGAACAGGACAAGCCACTGAAGCTTTCTTT. The chain links TRBV5-4 to TRBJ1-1; D is perhaps TRBD1 (5 bases). The V gene's germline CDR1 is SGHNT and CDR2 YYREEE (reference sequence). This CDR3 has 15 residues. V was pared by 0 bases and J by 4 bases, with 13 bases between.

Remarks on this clone: At one end, the junction sequence differs from germline, possibly due to a read error. The chain recombines TRBV28 with TRBJ1-5; TRBD1 matches 9 bases. CDR3 length: 17 residues. Germline V CDR1 and CDR2: MDHEN, SYDVKM. This chain's CDR3 is CASSPDQTGGGKQPQHF. The CDR3 nucleotides are TGTGCCAGCAGCCCGGACCAAACAGGGGGCGGCAAACAGCCCCAGCATTTT.

This rearrangement joins TRBV6-5 to TRBJ2-7, with 10 positions matching TRBD2. With 2 bases clipped from V and 5 bases from J, the junction kept 6 bases outside the gene matches. This CDR3 has 15 residues. CDR1 and CDR2 (germline): MNHEY, SVGAGI. Here the CDR3 reads CASSYVTSGQDEQYF. The CDR3 nucleotides are TGTGCCAGCAGTTACGTGACTAGCGGGCAGGACGAGCAGTACTTC.

J is TRBJ1-2 and V is TRBV14; D uncertain. The CDR3 loop spans 13 amino acids. Between the trimmed V and J ends, which lost 1 base and 3 bases, there was a span of 6 bases. CDR1 is SGHDN, CDR2 FVKESK, per germline. This chain's CDR3 is CASSQGRDYGYTF. As DNA, the CDR3 is TGTGCCAGCAGCCAAGGGCGGGACTATGGCTACACCTTC. Filled out from reference TRBV14 and TRBJ1-2, the complete variable domain reads EAGVTQFPSHSVIEKGQTVTLRCDPISGHDNLYWYRRVMGKEIKFLLHFVKESKQDESGMPNNRFLAERTGGTYSTLKVQPAELEDSGVYFCASSQGRDYGYTFGSGTRLTVV.

This CDR3 is CASSIRGTGGSNQHF. The CDR3 region has the DNA TGTGCCAGTAGTATTCGCGGGACAGGGGGTAGCAATCAGCATTTT. The chain has TRBV19 and TRBJ1-5; 11 nucleotides line up with TRBD1. This CDR3 contains 15 residues. The V gene's germline CDR1 is LNHDA and CDR2 SQIVND (reference sequence). Trimming at V came to 3 bases and at J to 13 bases, leaving 11 bases not matched to a gene.

The V call is TRBV6-5, the J call TRBJ1-6; 8 bases agree with TRBD1. Losses at the gene ends were 4 bases for V and 7 bases for J; bases not matched to a gene: 9. CDR3 length equals 16 residues. In germline, CDR1 is MNHEY, CDR2 SVGAGI. The CDR3 spells CASSSGQGIWNSPLHF. The CDR3 nucleotides are TGTGCCAGCAGTTCTGGACAGGGAATATGGAATTCACCCCTCCACTTT.

The V gene is TRBV6-6, the J gene TRBJ1-1; no clear D gene. Trimming took 3 bases from V and 6 from J, leaving 8 bases between them. This CDR3 has 12 residues. Germline assignment: CDR1 MNHNY and CDR2 SVGAGI (reference sequence). For the CDR3, the DNA is TGTGCCAGCAGTTATCAACTGTCTGAAGCTTTCTTT. The encoded protein is CASSYQLSEAFF.

The V gene is TRBV5-3, the J gene TRBJ2-7; D remains ambiguous. TRBV5-3 is an ORF, with its function uncertain. Deletions cut 3 bases from V and 2 bases from J, with 18 bases between. CDR3 size: 16 residues. The CDR3 region has the DNA TGTGCCAGAAGCTGCTCACTAAACCCAACCGCCTACGAGCAGTACTTC. It codes for CARSCSLNPTAYEQYF.

This chain joins TRBV18 and TRBJ2-7; the D is unclear. The germline V and J ends were trimmed by 6 bases and 5 bases, with 14 bases remaining between them. This CDR3 region has 13 residues. Germline V gives CDR1 KGHSH, CDR2 LQKENI. The chain's CDR3 is CASSAFSPDEQYF. The CDR3 DNA follows: TGTGCCAGCTCTGCGTTTTCTCCGGACGAGCAGTACTTC.

This clone appeared a few times. The chain has TRBV3-1 (or the pseudogene TRBV3-2) and TRBJ1-6; TRBD1 is a possible D gene (6 bases). CDR1 is LGHDT and CDR2 is YNNKEL in the germline V gene (reference sequence). V was clipped by 4 bases and J by 5 bases, with 9 bases between them. The CDR3 has 14 amino acids. This chain's CDR3 is CASSLRDNNSPLHF. The CDR3 DNA reads as TGTGCCAGCAGCCTCCGGGACAATAATTCACCCCTCCACTTT.